Each of the 24 T cell receptor beta chains below was sequenced from the same sample in a study of T cell responses to AZD1222 COVID-19 vaccine. Using immunoSEQ multiplex PCR, the repertoire was profiled, and TCRdb retains in-frame clones only, with some absent. This sample carries over 110,000 clones, around 91% of them seen once, and the ten largest clones take 9.3%. The starting material was peripheral blood, obtained 28 days after the second AZD1222 dose. Receptors originate from an adult who received the AZD1222 COVID-19 vaccine.

The rearrangement joins TRBV28 to TRBJ1-1; TRBD1 matches 8 bases. Germline trimming cut 4 bases from V and 1 base from J; bases unmatched to any gene: 5. The V gene's germline CDR1 is MDHEN and CDR2 SYDVKM. The CDR3 is 15 amino acids. This CDR3 reads CASSSQGTGNTEAFF. CDR3 DNA sequence: TGTGCCAGCAGTTCCCAAGGGACAGGGAACACTGAAGCTTTCTTT.

The chain has TRBV19 and TRBJ1-5, with 7 bases that match TRBD1. This CDR3 is 13 amino acids long. Trimming cost V 3 bases and J 5 bases; bases outside gene matches: 1. From germline, CDR1 is LNHDA and CDR2 SQIVND (reference sequence). The CDR3 DNA sequence: TGTGCCAGTAGTATGCAGGGGGATCAGCCCCAGCATTTT. Amino acid sequence: CASSMQGDQPQHF.

Only a few counts were recorded for this clone. The gene calls are TRBV18 and TRBJ1-1, with 8 bases lining up with TRBD1. CDR1 and CDR2 (germline): KGHSH, LQKENI. The CDR3 is 15 residues long. V lost 0 bases, J lost 5 bases, and 5 bases stayed unmatched. CDR3 bases: TGTGCCAGCTCACCACCGGAGACAGGGGTGACTGAAGCTTTCTTT. Protein: CASSPPETGVTEAFF.

The rearrangement uses TRBV9 and TRBJ2-1; no clear D gene. The CDR3 has 11 residues. Trimming left V 5 bases short and J 7 bases short, with 7 bases between. Germline CDR1 and CDR2: SGDLS and YYNGEE. CDR3 residues: CASRGNNEQFF. Written as DNA, the CDR3 is TGTGCCAGCAGAGGTAATAATGAGCAGTTCTTC.

The genes are TRBV7-9 and TRBJ1-2; 7 bases align to TRBD1. The germline CDR1 and CDR2 sequences are SEHNR and FQNEAQ (reference sequence). The CDR3 extends over 16 amino acids. The V and J ends lost 5 bases and 7 bases, in that order; junction bases with no gene match: 16. The CDR3: CASSAPGQPKWGGYTF. For the CDR3, the DNA is TGTGCCAGCAGCGCACCGGGACAGCCCAAGTGGGGTGGCTACACCTTC.

This clone was found once. The rearrangement uses TRBV10-3 and TRBJ1-3; the match to TRBD1 covers 7 bases. Germline loops: CDR1 ENHRY, CDR2 SYGVKD. After removal of 0 bases from V and 5 bases from J, the junction contained 19 bases not matched to a gene. This CDR3 is 20 amino acids long. The CDR3 region is CAISESRGGAWSSGRNTIYF. In nucleotides, the CDR3 is TGTGCCATCAGTGAGTCACGAGGGGGCGCCTGGTCGTCTGGCCGAAACACCATATATTTT.

Only a few counts were recorded for this clone. The chain uses TRBV4-2 and TRBJ2-2; 7 bases fit TRBD1. The CDR3 is 16 amino acids. Trimming at V came to 0 bases and at J to 2 bases, leaving 3 bases not matched to a gene. Germline CDR1 is LGHNA and CDR2 is YNFKEQ. The CDR3 bases are TGTGCCAGCAGCCAAGAGGAAGGGGGCAACACCGGGGAGCTGTTTTTT. Translated: CASSQEEGGNTGELFF.

The chain is built from TRBV28 and TRBJ1-2; tentative D call: TRBD1 (5 bases). This CDR3 contains 14 residues. CDR1 is MDHEN, CDR2 SYDVKM, per germline. V was trimmed by 5 bases and J by 5 bases, leaving 15 bases between them. This CDR3 is CASSRVDTGYGYTF. The CDR3 bases are TGTGCCAGCAGTCGCGTCGATACAGGTTATGGCTACACCTTC.

The CDR3 protein is CASSLQNTEAFF. The CDR3, as DNA: TGTGCCAGCAGCCTTCAGAACACTGAAGCTTTCTTT. The rearrangement joins TRBV9 to TRBJ1-1; D gene uncertain. Germline CDR1 is SGDLS and CDR2 is YYNGEE. This CDR3 has 12 amino acids. Trimming took 4 bases from V and 1 from J, leaving 5 bases between them. The whole variable domain, remainder taken from reference TRBV9 and TRBJ1-1, is DSGVTQTPKHLITATGQRVTLRCSPRSGDLSVYWYQQSLDQGLQFLIQYYNGEERAKGNILERFSAQQFPDLHSELNLSSLELGDSALYFCASSLQNTEAFFGQGTRLTVV.

The V and J genes are TRBV19 and TRBJ2-1, with D unclear. This CDR3 has 12 amino acids. The V end lost 9 bases, the J end lost 10 bases, and 16 bases lay between the germline ends. Germline CDR1 is LNHDA and CDR2 is SQIVND (reference sequence). In DNA, the CDR3 is TGTGCCAGCGTCACGCTGGGCGGCGAGCAGTTCTTC. This translates into CASVTLGGEQFF.

The chain couples TRBV11-2 to TRBJ2-6, with TRBD1 matching 9 bases. The CDR3 is made up of 17 amino acids. V shed 5 bases, J shed 2 bases, and the junction held 7 bases outside the gene matches. The V gene's germline CDR1 is SGHAT and CDR2 FQNNGV. The CDR3 is CASSARTGGAGANVLTF. The DNA of the CDR3 is TGTGCCAGCAGCGCGCGTACAGGGGGCGCTGGGGCCAACGTCCTGACTTTC.

This chain joins TRBV20-1 and TRBJ1-1; D might be TRBD1 (5 bases). CDR1 and CDR2 (germline): DFQATT, SNEGSKA (reference sequence). Deletions cut 3 bases from V and 1 base from J, with 15 bases between. This CDR3 spans 15 amino acids. CDR3 sequence: CSASVPGARNTEAFF. For the CDR3, the DNA is TGCAGTGCTAGTGTACCCGGGGCTCGGAACACTGAAGCTTTCTTT.

This clone has only one observation. V and J are TRBV9 and TRBJ1-6, with 8 bases identical to TRBD1. V was clipped by 4 bases and J by 3 bases; unmatched bases: 6. The germline V gene encodes CDR1 SGDLS and CDR2 YYNGEE. The CDR3 loop spans 16 amino acids. CDR3 residues: CASSTGDRNYNSPLHF. Here the CDR3 DNA reads TGTGCCAGCAGCACGGGGGACAGGAACTATAATTCACCCCTCCACTTT.

This clone was seen a single time. The chain uses TRBV4-2 and TRBJ2-7; 9 bases fit TRBD2. There are 15 residues in the CDR3. J was trimmed by 5 bases and V by 3 bases; bases with no gene match: 8. Germline V CDR1 and CDR2: LGHNA, YNFKEQ. This chain's CDR3 is CASSQAGTSIHEQYF. CDR3 in DNA: TGTGCCAGCAGCCAGGCCGGGACTAGCATCCACGAGCAGTACTTC.

The chain employs TRBV5-4 and TRBJ2-1, with TRBD1 matching 9 bases. The V segment lost 6 bases and the J segment 3 bases; nucleotides outside the gene matches: 7. The CDR3 runs 15 residues. Germline values: CDR1 SGHNT, CDR2 YYREEE (reference sequence). This CDR3 reads CASTYPGQGYNEQFF. The CDR3 DNA follows: TGTGCCAGCACTTATCCGGGACAGGGCTACAATGAGCAGTTCTTC.

This sequence joins TRBV4-1 and TRBJ1-5; TRBD1 agrees at 8 bases. This CDR3 comprises 16 residues. Unmatched junction bases numbered 7, after V lost 4 bases and J lost 2 bases. Germline V lookup: CDR1 MGHRA, CDR2 YSYEKL. The CDR3 DNA reads as TGCGCCAGCAGCCCCACAGCGGGACAGGGCAATCAGCCCCAGCATTTT. Protein sequence: CASSPTAGQGNQPQHF.

The chain uses TRBV19 and TRBJ1-3; D is uncertain. CDR1 and CDR2 (germline): LNHDA, SQIVND (reference sequence). V gave up 3 bases and J gave up 0 bases, with 9 bases separating them. This CDR3 contains 15 residues. CDR3 DNA sequence: TGTGCCAGTAGTATCGCGAGGATCTCTGGAAACACCATATATTTT. It specifies CASSIARISGNTIYF.

J is TRBJ1-2 and V is TRBV7-2; TRBD1 might be the D (6 bases). The length of the CDR3 is 14 residues. Trimming removed 5 bases at V and 2 bases at J, with 12 bases between. Germline V gene data show CDR1 as SGHTA and CDR2 as FQGNSA. The CDR3: CASSPTGANYGYTF. The CDR3 coding sequence is TGTGCCAGCAGCCCGACGGGGGCCAACTATGGCTACACCTTC.

This chain connects TRBV3-1 (or the pseudogene TRBV3-2) to TRBJ1-2; D possibly corresponds to TRBD1 (6 bases). Trimming stripped 4 bases from V and 4 bases from J, with 16 bases between. CDR1 LGHDT and CDR2 YNNKEL come from the germline V gene (reference sequence). This CDR3 is built from 15 residues. This CDR3 reads CASSRWGQGTYGYTF. As DNA, the CDR3 is TGTGCCAGCAGCCGATGGGGGCAGGGGACCTATGGCTACACCTTC.

The CDR3 region has the DNA TGTGCCAGCAGCTTAGTGGAGACCGGGGAGCTGTTTTTT. Translation: CASSLVETGELFF. The genes are TRBV7-9 and TRBJ2-2; D unresolved. This CDR3 is 13 amino acids long. Germline CDR1 is SEHNR and CDR2 is FQNEAQ (reference sequence). Trimming cost V 1 base and J 5 bases, with 5 bases left between them.

The chain combines TRBV9 with TRBJ2-1; perhaps TRBD2 as D (7 bases). V shed 0 bases and J shed 8 bases, with 12 bases lying between them. Looked up from germline, CDR1 is SGDLS and CDR2 is YYNGEE. The CDR3 totals 14 residues. Here the CDR3 DNA reads TGTGCCAGCAGCGTAGGGCAGGGGAGGGATGAGCAGTTCTTC. Translation gives CASSVGQGRDEQFF.

The chain has TRBV2 and TRBJ2-3; D remains ambiguous. V gave up 10 bases and J gave up 9 bases, with 8 bases separating them. The CDR3 is 9 residues long. Germline V gene sequence: CDR1 SNHLY, CDR2 FYNNEI. The CDR3, as DNA: TGTGCCATCGGCTCGACGCAGTATTTT. Amino acid sequence: CAIGSTQYF.

This chain connects TRBV10-1 to TRBJ2-1, with no clear D. With 5 bases removed from V and 5 bases from J, the gap between germline ends came to 10 bases. This CDR3 has 13 amino acids. Germline V gene lookup returns CDR1 WNHNN and CDR2 SYGVQD (reference sequence). The CDR3 DNA reads TGCGCCAGCAGTCCTCGGCGAGACAATGAGCAGTTCTTC. Encoded protein: CASSPRRDNEQFF.

The V and J genes are TRBV7-9 and TRBJ2-1, with D unclear. V was clipped by 2 bases and J by 7 bases, with 6 bases between them. The germline V gene encodes CDR1 SEHNR and CDR2 FQNEAQ (reference sequence). The CDR3 consists of 12 residues. The CDR3 DNA sequence: TGTGCCAGCAGCTTACGGCTTAATGAGCAGTTCTTC. Translation gives CASSLRLNEQFF.